One T cell receptor beta chain is described in this entry. Its specificity is not known. Each patient relapsed following autologous stem cell transplantation, and prior brentuximab vedotin exposure differed. This record comes from a study of PD-1 blockade in classical Hodgkin lymphoma. Broader study findings: Healthy donors reportedly exceeded newly diagnosed patients in baseline TCR diversity. Patients newly diagnosed and complete responders had comparable baseline diversity.

The V segment lost 5 bases and the J segment 3 bases; nucleotides outside the gene matches: 7. The CDR3 runs to 16 residues. Germline CDR1 reads LGHNT; CDR2 reads FRNRAP. Here immunoSEQ multiplex PCR was the method, and the copy in TCRdb shows in-frame clones only, minus some. The sample holds 95,000 to 100,000 clones; 75% to 90% are singletons and the top ten take about 6.4%. J is TRBJ2-3 and V is TRBV12-5; 11 bases fit TRBD2. This receptor was taken from a human donor with classical Hodgkin lymphoma. The sequencing here drew on peripheral blood mononuclear cells (PBMCs), taken before the second cycle of nivolumab. Written as DNA, the CDR3 is TGTGCTAGTGGTCAACGACTAGCGGGGATGACAGATACGCAGTATTTT. This sequence encodes CASGQRLAGMTDTQYF.